Given below is one T cell receptor beta chain in context. What it recognizes is unknown. Given the absence of the conserved phenylalanine or tryptophan at the CDR3 end, a read error is likely. The DNA is left out, because the CDR3 cannot be placed on it with certainty; the CDR3 is given as TCRdb lists it. The CDR3 numbers 13 amino acids, ends counted. CDR1 ENHRY and CDR2 SYGVKD come from the germline V gene. This record comes from a study of T cell repertoires in cytomegalovirus infection. Looking at the study overall: The public TCR beta signatures pointed to both CMV infection and matching HLA type. Study results and caveats: Adding up the frequency of public TCR beta families identified people who carried CMV plus the relevant HLA. CMV-specific TCR beta clonotypes restricted by HLA-C were the ones dominating the ex vivo response.

TCRdb independently ran MiXCR on the reads; one entry per CDR3 protein. This sample has around 740,000 distinct CDR3 sequences, with 35% found just once. This receptor was identified in a human donor in good health (CMV status not recorded). Some clones in this sample may be carry-over from other donors' samples. V usage is TRBV10-3 and J usage is TRBJ1-2; TRBD1, the D gene given by the table, was not confirmed from the DNA. The specimen was PBMCs. CDR3 sequence reads: CAISEMAGTGYTL.